Below, 3 T cell receptor beta chains from the same sample are listed, as sequenced in a study of cytomegalovirus exposure and HLA in healthy donors. The study ran its PCR with 60 Vbeta and 13 Jbeta primers. Libraries were prepared by immunoSEQ multiplex PCR; TCRdb keeps only in-frame clonotypes and omits some of them. The data contain about 180,000 clones, about 80% of them seen just once; the ten biggest clones take up 6.5% to 8.5%. Input material: PBMCs. The receptors come from a man aged 30 to 45 in good health and CMV-seropositive.

Only a few counts were recorded for this clone. Other DNA sequences in the sample encode the same CDR3. J is TRBJ2-5 and V is TRBV14; maybe TRBD2 (6 bases). V gave up 2 bases and J gave up 2 bases, with 9 bases separating them. CDR3 length: 14 amino acids. Germline CDR1 reads SGHDN; CDR2 reads FVKESK. The CDR3 here is CASSQRTIQETQYF. CDR3 nucleotides: TGTGCCAGCAGCCAAAGGACTATACAAGAGACCCAGTACTTC.

This clone was recorded only once. The chain has TRBV7-9 and TRBJ1-2, with D tentatively TRBD1 (6 bases). Germline assignment: CDR1 SEHNR and CDR2 FQNEAQ (reference sequence). Between the trimmed V and J ends, which lost 5 bases and 9 bases, there was a span of 13 bases. CDR3 length: 12 amino acids. The CDR3 here is CASSPAGASYTF. CDR3 in DNA: TGTGCCAGCAGCCCCGCAGGGGCGAGCTACACCTTC.

The chain recombines TRBV28 with TRBJ1-2; D perhaps matches TRBD1 (5 bases). With 5 bases removed from V and 2 bases from J, the gap between germline ends came to 12 bases. CDR3 size: 14 residues. Germline V gene sequence: CDR1 MDHEN, CDR2 SYDVKM. Written as DNA, the CDR3 is TGTGCCAGCAGTCCCGGGGAGGGGAACTATGGCTACACCTTC. Translating gives CASSPGEGNYGYTF.